These 2 T cell receptor beta chains were all obtained from the same sample, sequenced in a study of neurological immune-mediated disorders (dated by TCRdb to the late 2010s). The method behind the library was 5' RACE. Sequencing took place on an Illumina HiSeq 2500. Using fastp at Q25 and MiXCR, TCRdb reprocessed the public reads and kept productive beta chains. Each CDR3 protein gets just one entry, which takes the most common genes and DNA from the rows behind it. The sample records about 5,000 distinct CDR3 sequences, 20% to 30% of which are singletons. Jointly, the top ten make up 44% of the sample. The sequencing input was CD8+ T cells from blood. Receptor source: a woman in her fifties or sixties with HTLV-1-associated myelopathy (HAM/TSP).

The rearrangement joins TRBV5-1 to TRBJ1-2; D may be TRBD1 (5 bases). V was clipped by 0 bases and J by 1 base, with 7 bases between them. In germline, CDR1 is SGHRS, CDR2 YFSETQ. CDR3 length equals 14 residues. CDR3 protein: CASSLDGGNYGYTF. The DNA for the CDR3 is TGCGCCAGCAGCTTGGATGGGGGTAACTATGGCTACACCTTC.

This clonotype showed up many times. The J gene is TRBJ1-1, the V gene TRBV12-5; no reliable D call. Trimming cost V 1 base and J 1 base, with 10 bases left between them. In germline, CDR1 is LGHNT, CDR2 FRNRAP. The CDR3 consists of 15 residues. CDR3 region: CASGLGFGQNTEAFF. CDR3 coding DNA: TGTGCTAGTGGTTTGGGCTTTGGGCAGAACACTGAAGCTTTCTTT.